These 22 T cell receptor beta chains were sequenced from one sample in a study of T cell responses to AZD1222 COVID-19 vaccine. Assay: immunoSEQ multiplex PCR; the TCRdb copy retains only in-frame clones and omits some. This sample yields about 29,000 clones, of which over 85% are seen a single time; 8.1% belongs to the top ten. The specimen comprised peripheral blood, sampled on day 0 of AZD1222 vaccination. The receptors were sampled from an adult in good health.

This clone appeared once. The chain recombines TRBV27 with TRBJ2-5; TRBD1 aligns across 10 bases. CDR3 length: 14 residues. Germline V CDR1 and CDR2: MNHEY, SMNVEV (reference sequence). V lost 5 bases to trimming and J lost 7 bases; unmatched junction nucleotides: 7. The CDR3 is CASSPDRGTGTQYF. Here the CDR3 DNA reads TGTGCCAGCAGTCCGGACAGGGGGACAGGGACCCAGTACTTC.

This sequence joins TRBV5-4 and TRBJ1-2; D gene uncertain. V dropped 3 bases and J dropped 5 bases, with 11 bases sitting between them. In germline, CDR1 is SGHNT, CDR2 YYREEE (reference sequence). The CDR3 has 13 amino acids. CDR3 nucleotides: TGTGCCAGCAGCTCCGCAGCCGGGTATGGCTACACCTTC. It yields the protein CASSSAAGYGYTF.

This chain uses TRBV12-3 or TRBV12-4 with TRBJ1-2; D call uncertain. The CDR3 totals 12 residues. The V end was cut by 8 bases, the J end by 3 bases, with 10 bases between. The CDR3 DNA reads as TGTGCCAGCTCTCGAGGTGACTATGGCTACACCTTC. Translation: CASSRGDYGYTF.

The chain couples TRBV27 to TRBJ2-5; D not certain. Germline lookup yields CDR1 MNHEY and CDR2 SMNVEV (reference sequence). Trimming left V 8 bases short and J 6 bases short, with 16 bases between. The CDR3 has 13 amino acids. The CDR3 coding sequence is TGTGCCAGCGGTCCCCTGGCGCGGAAGACCCAGTACTTC. Amino acid sequence: CASGPLARKTQYF.

This rearrangement joins TRBV18 to TRBJ1-5, with D possibly TRBD1 on 6 matching bases. The length of the CDR3 is 20 residues. CDR1 is KGHSH and CDR2 is LQKENI in the germline V gene. Trimming shortened V by 0 bases and J by 3 bases, and 24 bases separated the two germline ends. CDR3 loop: CASSPPGNFLGAGSNQPQHF. DNA of the CDR3: TGTGCCAGCTCACCACCGGGAAATTTTTTGGGGGCCGGGTCCAATCAGCCCCAGCATTTT.

The gene calls are TRBV6-5 and TRBJ1-2; D unresolved. V was trimmed by 4 bases and J by 0 bases, leaving 15 bases between them. Germline CDR1 is MNHEY and CDR2 is SVGAGI. This CDR3 spans 16 amino acids. CDR3 protein: CASSSVHRGPNYGYTF. The DNA for the CDR3 is TGTGCCAGCAGTTCCGTCCATCGGGGTCCTAACTATGGCTACACCTTC.

The chain has TRBV28 and TRBJ1-5, with no clear D. V lost 3 bases and J lost 2, with 14 bases in between. CDR3 size: 16 residues. Germline values: CDR1 MDHEN, CDR2 SYDVKM. The CDR3: CASSLAPKAGNQPQHF. The CDR3 DNA reads as TGTGCCAGCAGTTTGGCACCGAAGGCCGGCAATCAGCCCCAGCATTTT.

The V gene is TRBV20-1, the J gene TRBJ2-2, with 7 bases matching TRBD2. Germline CDR1 is DFQATT and CDR2 is SNEGSKA (reference sequence). Trimming removed 3 bases from V and 3 bases from J; junction bases left unmatched: 7. The CDR3 is 15 amino acids. DNA of the CDR3: TGCAGTGCTAGTTCGCGGGGGAAACACACCGGGGAGCTGTTTTTT. The encoded protein is CSASSRGKHTGELFF.

V gene TRBV5-1 combines with J gene TRBJ1-4; D is uncertain. Trimming cost V 1 base and J 4 bases, with 20 bases left between them. The CDR3 loop spans 18 amino acids. The germline CDR1 and CDR2 sequences are SGHRS and YFSETQ. CDR3 residues: CASSLQRASLVNNEKLFF. The CDR3 DNA reads as TGCGCCAGCAGCTTGCAGAGAGCAAGTTTAGTGAATAATGAAAAACTGTTTTTT.

V and J are TRBV20-1 and TRBJ2-1, with D possibly matching TRBD1 (5 bases). CDR1 is DFQATT and CDR2 is SNEGSKA in the germline V gene (reference sequence). Trimming removed 5 bases from V and 5 bases from J, with 7 bases in between. The CDR3 has 11 amino acids. This chain's CDR3 is CSAGQNNEQFF. The CDR3 nucleotides are TGCAGTGCTGGACAAAACAATGAGCAGTTCTTC.

V and J are TRBV20-1 and TRBJ2-1; TRBD1 agrees at 9 bases. This CDR3 region has 15 residues. Trimming removed 3 bases from V and 6 bases from J; junction bases left unmatched: 9. Germline loops: CDR1 DFQATT, CDR2 SNEGSKA (reference sequence). This chain's CDR3 is CSASHTGTGFNEQFF. As DNA, the CDR3 is TGCAGTGCTAGTCATACCGGGACAGGGTTCAATGAGCAGTTCTTC.

The genes are TRBV5-1 and TRBJ1-6, with D hard to call. V was cut by 2 bases and J by 7 bases, with 4 bases left in between. CDR3 size: 12 residues. Germline V gives CDR1 SGHRS, CDR2 YFSETQ. CDR3 bases: TGCGCCAGCAGCTTCGAGAATTCACCCCTCCACTTT. Its translation: CASSFENSPLHF.

The CDR3 loop is CASSLGGQIYGYTF. Here the CDR3 DNA reads TGTGCCAGCAGCTTAGGAGGACAGATCTATGGCTACACCTTC. V is TRBV7-8 and J is TRBJ1-2; tentative D call: TRBD1 (6 bases). Trimming removed 1 base from V and 4 bases from J, with 10 bases in between. Germline loops: CDR1 SGHVS, CDR2 FQNEAQ. The CDR3 length is 14 residues.

The J gene is TRBJ1-5, the V gene TRBV28, with 10 bases lining up with TRBD1. Germline-derived CDR1 and CDR2 are MDHEN and SYDVKM. This CDR3 is 17 amino acids long. Trimming removed 0 bases from V and 4 bases from J; junction bases left unmatched: 6. The CDR3 protein is CASSLWTGGIRNQPQHF. The CDR3 nucleotides read TGTGCCAGCAGTTTATGGACAGGGGGCATCAGGAATCAGCCCCAGCATTTT. The full variable domain, in which reference TRBV28 and TRBJ1-5 provide the parts outside the CDR3, is DVKVTQSSRYLVKRTGEKVFLECVQDMDHENMFWYRQDPGLGLRLIYFSYDVKMKEKGDIPEGYSVSREKKERFSLILESASTNQTSMYLCASSLWTGGIRNQPQHFGDGTRLSIL.

The chain employs TRBV5-4 and TRBJ2-1; 13 bases match TRBD2. In germline, CDR1 is SGHNT, CDR2 YYREEE (reference sequence). The CDR3 totals 16 residues. V was clipped by 4 bases and J by 4 bases; unmatched bases: 5. Here the CDR3 reads CASSPQTSGRYNEQFF. For the CDR3, the DNA is TGTGCCAGCAGCCCTCAGACTAGCGGGAGGTACAATGAGCAGTTCTTC.

The chain combines TRBV12-3 or TRBV12-4 with TRBJ2-7; unclear D gene. CDR3 length: 12 residues. V was pared by 5 bases and J by 7 bases, with 12 bases between. CDR3 protein: CASSPGRTEQYF. CDR3 nucleotides: TGTGCCAGCAGTCCGGGCCGAACGGAGCAGTACTTC.

The chain uses TRBV6-5 and TRBJ1-6; tentatively, D is TRBD1 (6 bases). The germline V gene encodes CDR1 MNHEY and CDR2 SVGAGI. The CDR3 length is 14 residues. V lost 2 bases and J lost 6, with 8 bases in between. CDR3 residues: CASSYTGSNSPLHF. CDR3 in DNA: TGTGCCAGCAGTTACACAGGGAGTAATTCACCCCTCCACTTT.

This chain uses TRBV25-1 with TRBJ1-5; D gene ambiguous. CDR3 length equals 13 residues. In germline, CDR1 is MGHDK, CDR2 SYGVNS. The germline V and J ends were trimmed by 8 bases and 6 bases, with 14 bases remaining between them. The CDR3 region has the DNA TGTGCCAGCGGAATAAGCGGTACTCAGCCCCAGCATTTT. It is translated as CASGISGTQPQHF.

V gene TRBV18 combines with J gene TRBJ2-5; TRBD2 is a possible D gene (6 bases). Trimming pared 2 bases from V and 4 bases from J, leaving 8 bases between. The germline CDR1 and CDR2 sequences are KGHSH and LQKENI. The CDR3 is made up of 13 amino acids. The CDR3 region has the DNA TGTGCCAGCTCACCAAACGGGGGAGAGACCCAGTACTTC. The encoded protein is CASSPNGGETQYF.

The gene calls are TRBV4-3 and TRBJ2-7; TRBD2 aligns across 9 bases. With V trimmed by 0 bases and J by 5 bases, 14 bases remained unmatched. This CDR3 has 18 residues. From germline, CDR1 is LGHNA and CDR2 YSLEER. The CDR3 DNA reads TGCGCCAGCAGCCAAGATGGGAGTCTAGCGGGGTGGGGCAACGAGCAGTACTTC. It yields the protein CASSQDGSLAGWGNEQYF.

CDR3 protein: CASSIIGGQRYGYTF. The CDR3 DNA reads as TGTGCCAGCAGCATAATCGGGGGGCAGAGGTATGGCTACACCTTC. V usage is TRBV5-4 and J usage is TRBJ1-2; possibly TRBD1 for D (6 bases). The V end was cut by 4 bases, the J end by 5 bases, with 18 bases between. CDR3 length: 15 residues. CDR1 is SGHNT, CDR2 YYREEE, per germline (reference sequence).

The gene calls are TRBV6-4 and TRBJ1-1; D possibly corresponds to TRBD1 (5 bases). CDR1 is MRHNA and CDR2 is SNTAGT in the germline V gene. The V and J ends lost 5 bases and 5 bases respectively, with 15 bases between them. The CDR3 totals 14 residues. The CDR3, as DNA: TGTGCCAGCAGTCTCCGTGAGGAGGGGACTGAAGCTTTCTTT. It translates to CASSLREEGTEAFF.